The 21 T cell receptor beta chains given below trace back to one sample, sequenced in a study of blood T cells in healthy people across ages. The second PCR ran roughly 7 to 11 cycles with a sample-barcoded 5' primer and J-beta primers. Using its own MiXCR run on the 5' RACE reads, TCRdb lists one record per CDR3 protein. This table holds hundreds of thousands of distinct CDR3 sequences, around 48% found once. The sample consisted of blood. The receptors here all came from a man in his thirties or forties in good health.

This clonotype was seen a few times. The chain links TRBV27 to TRBJ2-7; D is ambiguous. Trimming left V 3 bases short and J 3 bases short, with 12 bases between. The CDR3 covers 14 residues. From germline, CDR1 is MNHEY and CDR2 SMNVEV (reference sequence). For the CDR3, the DNA is TGTGCCAGCAGTTTGGGCCGAGAGTTCTACGAGCAGTACTTC. Protein product: CASSLGREFYEQYF.

The V and J genes are TRBV27 and TRBJ2-5; 9 bases map to TRBD1. Germline lookup yields CDR1 MNHEY and CDR2 SMNVEV (reference sequence). The V gene end was trimmed by 0 bases and the J gene end by 11 bases; junction bases not matched to a gene: 19. This CDR3 comprises 18 residues. CDR3 in DNA: TGTGCCAGCAGTTTATCGGACAGGGGATCCGGAAGTAAGGGGGAGCAGTACTTC. Translated, it gives CASSLSDRGSGSKGEQYF.

The chain links TRBV3-1 to TRBJ1-6; 7 bases line up with TRBD1. Losses at the gene ends were 4 bases for V and 6 bases for J; bases not matched to a gene: 0. Per the germline V gene, CDR1 is LGHDT and CDR2 is YNNKEL (reference sequence). The CDR3 loop spans 13 amino acids. The CDR3 region has the DNA TGTGCCAGCAGCCGGGACAGTAATTCACCCCTCCACTTT. Its protein is CASSRDSNSPLHF.

This clonotype was observed a few times. The chain recombines TRBV20-1 with TRBJ2-3; 11 bases map to TRBD1. Per the germline V gene, CDR1 is DFQATT and CDR2 is SNEGSKA (reference sequence). The CDR3 covers 14 residues. V was pared by 5 bases and J by 3 bases, with 4 bases of the junction left unmatched. The CDR3 DNA follows: TGCAGTGCTGGCCGGGACAGGGGGACAGATACGCAGTATTTT. Its protein product is CSAGRDRGTDTQYF.

This clonotype was seen repeatedly, ten times or more. V is TRBV20-1 and J is TRBJ2-4, with D maybe TRBD1 (5 bases). Germline CDR1 and CDR2: DFQATT and SNEGSKA (reference sequence). Deletions cut 6 bases from V and 0 bases from J, with 18 bases between. The CDR3 extends over 16 amino acids. The CDR3 spells CSAILQGIGAKNIQYF. CDR3 DNA: TGCAGTGCGATACTTCAGGGAATTGGAGCCAAAAACATTCAGTACTTC.

The chain carries TRBV28 and TRBJ1-5; no clear D gene. CDR1 and CDR2 (germline): MDHEN, SYDVKM. The CDR3 extends over 12 amino acids. V shed 6 bases and J shed 9 bases, with 12 bases lying between them. The CDR3 loop reads CASSIDRGPQHF. The CDR3, as DNA: TGTGCCAGCAGCATCGATCGGGGGCCCCAGCATTTT.

This sequence joins TRBV20-1 and TRBJ2-7; 7 bases line up with TRBD1. The germline CDR1 and CDR2 sequences are DFQATT and SNEGSKA (reference sequence). The trim removed 0 bases at V and 3 bases at J, leaving 5 bases unmatched. This CDR3 has 14 residues. The CDR3 region has the DNA TGCAGTGCTAGAGATAGTAACAGGGGCTACGAGCAGTACTTC. Translating it yields CSARDSNRGYEQYF.

There are a few counts of this clonotype. The chain employs TRBV29-1 and TRBJ1-4, with D tentatively TRBD1 (6 bases). V was trimmed by 0 bases and J by 8 bases, leaving 13 bases between them. This CDR3 has 14 amino acids. Germline lookup yields CDR1 SQVTM and CDR2 ANQGSEA. CDR3 DNA sequence: TGCAGCGTTGAAGATCAGTCAGGGGAAGAAAAACTGTTTTTT. Translation gives CSVEDQSGEEKLFF.

This clonotype was seen only once. A junction boundary mismatches the germline segment, possibly from a read error. The rearrangement joins TRBV24-1 to TRBJ2-3; 7 nucleotides agree with TRBD1. Germline V gene sequence: CDR1 KGHDR, CDR2 SFDVKD. The CDR3 runs 13 residues. The CDR3 DNA follows: TGTGCCACCAGTGACGCCGGGACAGATGCGCAGTATTTT. Protein sequence: CATSDAGTDAQYF.

This clonotype was picked up one time. The chain employs TRBV9 and TRBJ2-5; TRBD1 agrees at 7 bases. The CDR3 is 15 residues long. The V segment lost 3 bases and the J segment 5 bases; nucleotides outside the gene matches: 10. Per the germline V gene, CDR1 is SGDLS and CDR2 is YYNGEE. In nucleotides, the CDR3 is TGTGCCAGCAGCGCCGAGACAGGGATTGGGGAGACCCAGTACTTC. It codes for CASSAETGIGETQYF.

This chain uses TRBV11-2 with TRBJ2-5; 7 nucleotides match TRBD1. The ends lost 5 bases at V and 13 bases at J; junction bases unmatched: 13. Germline V gene lookup returns CDR1 SGHAT and CDR2 FQNNGV. The CDR3 is made up of 13 amino acids. This CDR3 reads CASSLAGTVIGYF. The CDR3 nucleotides read TGTGCCAGCAGCCTAGCCGGGACAGTGATCGGGTACTTC.

The sample holds one count of this clonotype. For the CDR3, the DNA is TGCAGTGCTAGATCAAGCACTAACTATGGCTACACCTTC. Residues: CSARSSTNYGYTF. The rearrangement uses TRBV20-1 and TRBJ1-2; D remains ambiguous. The V gene's germline CDR1 is DFQATT and CDR2 SNEGSKA (reference sequence). Trimming took 2 bases from V and 0 from J, leaving 7 bases between them. The length of the CDR3 is 13 residues.

This clonotype was seen a few times. The genes are TRBV15 and TRBJ2-7, with unresolved D. This CDR3 has 13 residues. The germline gives CDR1 LNHNV, CDR2 YYDKDF (reference sequence). V lost 8 bases, J lost 3 bases, and 14 bases lay in between. Here the CDR3 reads CATYSPLNYEQYF. The CDR3 nucleotides read TGTGCCACCTATTCCCCACTGAACTACGAGCAGTACTTC. The full variable domain, with the rest looked up from reference TRBV15 and TRBJ2-7, is DAMVIQNPRYQVTQFGKPVTLSCSQTLNHNVMYWYQQKSSQAPKLLFHYYDKDFNNEADTPDNFQSRRPNTSFCFLDIRSPGLGDTAMYLCATYSPLNYEQYFGPGTRLTVT.

A few counts support this clonotype. CDR3: CASSLAGHNEQFF. CDR3 sequence (DNA): TGTGCCAGCAGCTTAGCTGGGCACAATGAGCAGTTCTTC. The rearrangement uses TRBV7-6 and TRBJ2-1, with no clear D. V lost 0 bases to trimming and J lost 5 bases, with 5 bases between them. The germline CDR1 and CDR2 sequences are SGHVS and FNYEAQ. The CDR3 covers 13 residues.

CDR3 sequence: CASSLSPSTDTQYF. For the CDR3, the DNA is TGTGCCAGCAGTTTATCTCCTAGCACAGATACGCAGTATTTT. This chain joins TRBV12-3 or TRBV12-4 and TRBJ2-3; D unresolved. CDR3 length: 14 amino acids. The V and J ends lost 2 bases and 0 bases respectively, with 6 bases between them.

The chain recombines TRBV7-3 with TRBJ2-3, with a tentative D call TRBD2 (5 bases). This CDR3 contains 13 residues. Trimming took off 5 bases at V and 8 bases at J, with 14 bases between the two ends. The germline CDR1 and CDR2 sequences are SGHTA and FQGTGA. This chain's CDR3 is CASSLIAEATQYF. The CDR3 DNA reads as TGTGCCAGCAGCCTCATTGCGGAGGCTACGCAGTATTTT.

This clonotype was detected a few times. The CDR3 nucleotides read TGTGCCAGCAGTTTGGAAGCGGGACAGGGAGTTTACGAGCAGTACTTC. This gives the protein CASSLEAGQGVYEQYF. The V gene is TRBV27, the J gene TRBJ2-7; TRBD1 agrees at 9 bases. Germline V gene lookup returns CDR1 MNHEY and CDR2 SMNVEV (reference sequence). With V trimmed by 3 bases and J by 4 bases, 10 bases remained unmatched. The CDR3 contains 16 residues.

CDR3 DNA: TGCAGTGCCCTGGTGGCAGACAGCTCCTACGAGCAGTACTTC. Translating gives CSALVADSSYEQYF. This chain connects TRBV20-1 to TRBJ2-7, with D possibly matching TRBD1 (5 bases). CDR1 DFQATT and CDR2 SNEGSKA come from the germline V gene (reference sequence). The CDR3 is made up of 14 amino acids. V shed 6 bases and J shed 0 bases, with 15 bases lying between them.

This clonotype was seen just once. The chain has TRBV7-2 and TRBJ2-1; the match to TRBD2 covers 11 bases. With V trimmed by 1 base and J by 3 bases, 5 bases remained unmatched. Looked up from germline, CDR1 is SGHTA and CDR2 is FQGNSA. This CDR3 spans 17 amino acids. Written as DNA, the CDR3 is TGTGCCAGCAGCTTAGGGGCACTAGCGGGGGTCTACAATGAGCAGTTCTTC. It specifies CASSLGALAGVYNEQFF.

V is TRBV27 and J is TRBJ1-1; D is unclear. V gave up 3 bases and J gave up 5 bases, with 10 bases separating them. In germline, CDR1 is MNHEY, CDR2 SMNVEV (reference sequence). The length of the CDR3 is 13 residues. CDR3 DNA sequence: TGTGCCAGCAGTTTTGACGGTGGAACTGAAGCTTTCTTT. It codes for CASSFDGGTEAFF.

The rearrangement joins TRBV29-1 to TRBJ2-5; perhaps TRBD2 as D (5 bases). V was clipped by 5 bases and J by 7 bases, with 14 bases between them. The CDR3 runs 12 residues. Germline V CDR1 and CDR2: SQVTM, ANQGSEA. CDR3 protein: CSVTDSGGTQYF. The CDR3 nucleotides read TGCAGCGTTACAGATTCTGGAGGGACCCAGTACTTC.